These T cell receptor beta chains were read from a single sample in a study of shared T cell receptors in the human thymus. Some clones are missing from TCRdb's copy, which holds only in-frame ones; the method was immunoSEQ multiplex PCR. The sample holds 700,000 to 750,000 clones, 75% to 90% seen once. This sample was also put to use in a study of human thymus T cells.

The sequencing input was thymocytes. All receptors derive from a girl in the first two years of life with a congenital heart defect. CDR3s include the opening cysteine and the closing phenylalanine or tryptophan. Fields, in order: clone size, D gene, V gene, J gene, CDR3 protein, CDR3 DNA. The D gene is left open where the match is weak. Size values are once, few and many counts, or a class for expanded clones, and some rows have none.

clone_size: NA
d_call: TRBD1
v_call: TRBV4-1
j_call: TRBJ2-7
cdr3_aa: CASSRQGPGEQYF
cdr3_nt: TGCGCCAGCAGTCGACAGGGCCCTGGCGAGCAGTACTTC

clone_size: NA
d_call: TRBD1
v_call: TRBV6-4
j_call: TRBJ2-1
cdr3_aa: CASSSLQGQQFF
cdr3_nt: TGTGCCAGCAGTAGTTTACAGGGGCAGCAGTTCTTC

clone_size: NA
d_call: TRBD1
v_call: TRBV7-4
j_call: TRBJ2-5
cdr3_aa: CASSSYDGRQGQTQYF
cdr3_nt: TGTGCCAGCAGCTCGTACGACGGTCGACAGGGGCAGACCCAGTACTTC

clone_size: NA
d_call: TRBD1
v_call: TRBV6-1
j_call: TRBJ1-5
cdr3_aa: CASSERDRANQPQHF
cdr3_nt: TGTGCCAGCAGTGAGAGGGACAGGGCCAATCAGCCCCAGCATTTT

clone_size: NA
d_call: TRBD1
v_call: TRBV4-3
j_call: TRBJ1-5
cdr3_aa: CASSQHDEGQAPSNQPQHF
cdr3_nt: TGCGCCAGCAGCCAACACGATGAGGGACAGGCCCCTAGCAATCAGCCCCAGCATTTT

clone_size: few
d_call: TRBD1
v_call: TRBV2
j_call: TRBJ2-1
cdr3_aa: CASSCPGTGLYNEQFF
cdr3_nt: TGTGCCAGCAGTTGCCCCGGGACAGGGCTCTACAATGAGCAGTTCTTC

clone_size: NA
d_call: NA
v_call: TRBV5-1
j_call: TRBJ1-3
cdr3_aa: CASSLVRNGDSGNTIYF
cdr3_nt: TGCGCCAGCAGCTTGGTCCGGAACGGGGACTCTGGAAACACCATATATTTT

clone_size: few
d_call: NA
v_call: TRBV10-3
j_call: TRBJ2-3
cdr3_aa: CAIGTGGAPPDTQYF
cdr3_nt: TGTGCCATCGGGACTGGGGGGGCGCCCCCAGATACGCAGTATTTT

clone_size: NA
d_call: TRBD1
v_call: TRBV4-3
j_call: TRBJ1-1
cdr3_aa: CASGWTGELGEAFF
cdr3_nt: TGCGCCAGCGGGTGGACAGGGGAATTGGGTGAAGCTTTCTTT

clone_size: NA
d_call: NA
v_call: TRBV10-1
j_call: TRBJ1-4
cdr3_aa: CASSGENEKLFF
cdr3_nt: TGCGCCAGCAGTGGAGAGAACGAAAAACTGTTTTTT

clone_size: NA
d_call: NA
v_call: TRBV6-5
j_call: TRBJ1-5
cdr3_aa: CASSGKGHSNQPQHF
cdr3_nt: TGTGCCAGCAGTGGAAAAGGACATAGCAATCAGCCCCAGCATTTT

clone_size: NA
d_call: NA
v_call: TRBV7-9
j_call: TRBJ1-2
cdr3_aa: CASRFHQDSGQYNYGYTF
cdr3_nt: TGTGCCAGCAGATTTCATCAGGACAGCGGACAATATAACTATGGCTACACCTTC

clone_size: NA
d_call: TRBD2
v_call: TRBV5-6
j_call: TRBJ2-3
cdr3_aa: CASSHPLGLRTDTQYF
cdr3_nt: TGTGCCAGCAGCCACCCCCTGGGACTACGGACAGATACGCAGTATTTT

clone_size: NA
d_call: TRBD1
v_call: TRBV6-6
j_call: TRBJ2-7
cdr3_aa: CASRADRAGYEQYF
cdr3_nt: TGTGCCAGCAGGGCGGACAGGGCGGGCTACGAGCAGTACTTC

clone_size: NA
d_call: NA
v_call: TRBV30
j_call: TRBJ1-3
cdr3_aa: CAWSVLTEPDGNTIYF
cdr3_nt: TGTGCCTGGAGTGTACTCACCGAACCCGATGGAAACACCATATATTTT

clone_size: NA
d_call: TRBD1
v_call: TRBV25-1
j_call: TRBJ1-1
cdr3_aa: CASSSFGQGWAFF
cdr3_nt: TGTGCCAGCAGCAGCTTTGGACAGGGGTGGGCTTTCTTT

clone_size: few
d_call: TRBD1
v_call: TRBV19
j_call: TRBJ1-5
cdr3_aa: CASSIDWGQGEFWGNQPQHF
cdr3_nt: TGTGCCAGTAGTATAGATTGGGGACAGGGAGAGTTTTGGGGCAATCAGCCCCAGCATTTT

clone_size: once
d_call: TRBD1
v_call: TRBV19
j_call: TRBJ1-5
cdr3_aa: CASSIGGQGGLMGQPQHF
cdr3_nt: TGTGCCAGTAGTATTGGGGGACAGGGTGGGTTGATGGGCCAGCCCCAGCATTTT

clone_size: NA
d_call: TRBD1
v_call: TRBV12-5
j_call: TRBJ2-7
cdr3_aa: CASGLVRDRGRGTYEQYF
cdr3_nt: TGTGCTAGTGGTTTGGTGCGGGACAGGGGAAGGGGTACCTACGAGCAGTACTTC

clone_size: NA
d_call: NA
v_call: TRBV5-1
j_call: TRBJ2-3
cdr3_aa: CASSSPPGGRTDTQYF
cdr3_nt: TGCGCCAGCAGCTCGCCCCCCGGGGGACGCACAGATACGCAGTATTTT

clone_size: NA
d_call: TRBD2
v_call: TRBV28
j_call: TRBJ2-1
cdr3_aa: CASSLRGGGAQIDYNEQFF
cdr3_nt: TGTGCCAGCAGTTTAAGGGGCGGGGGGGCCCAAATCGACTACAATGAGCAGTTCTTC

clone_size: NA
d_call: NA
v_call: TRBV29-1
j_call: TRBJ1-2
cdr3_aa: CSVREVNGYTF
cdr3_nt: TGCAGCGTTCGGGAGGTGAATGGCTACACCTTC

clone_size: NA
d_call: TRBD1
v_call: TRBV2
j_call: TRBJ1-1
cdr3_aa: CAGTGTGGLAEAFF
cdr3_nt: TGTGCCGGCACCGGGACAGGGGGCCTTGCTGAAGCTTTCTTT

clone_size: NA
d_call: NA
v_call: TRBV25-1
j_call: TRBJ1-5
cdr3_aa: CASSTGRTNQPQHF
cdr3_nt: TGTGCCAGCAGTACAGGACGGACAAATCAGCCCCAGCATTTT

clone_size: NA
d_call: NA
v_call: TRBV6-6
j_call: TRBJ1-2
cdr3_aa: CASSYSRDRYYGYTF
cdr3_nt: TGTGCCAGCAGTTATTCAAGAGACAGATACTATGGCTACACCTTC

clone_size: NA
d_call: NA
v_call: TRBV4-2
j_call: TRBJ2-5
cdr3_aa: CASSQDVEETQYF
cdr3_nt: TGTGCCAGCAGCCAAGATGTGGAGGAGACCCAGTACTTC

clone_size: NA
d_call: TRBD1
v_call: TRBV7-6
j_call: TRBJ1-2
cdr3_aa: CASSQDRGYGYTF
cdr3_nt: TGTGCCAGCAGCCAGGACAGGGGCTATGGCTACACCTTC

clone_size: once
d_call: NA
v_call: TRBV5-4
j_call: TRBJ1-1
cdr3_aa: CASSPGELENTEAFF
cdr3_nt: TGTGCCAGCAGCCCAGGGGAGCTGGAGAACACTGAAGCTTTCTTT

clone_size: NA
d_call: NA
v_call: TRBV10-2
j_call: TRBJ1-1
cdr3_aa: CASTLRAERTVMTEAFF
cdr3_nt: TGCGCCAGCACCCTGAGAGCCGAGAGGACAGTTATGACTGAAGCTTTCTTT

clone_size: few
d_call: NA
v_call: TRBV19
j_call: TRBJ1-1
cdr3_aa: CASSNPRDTEAFF
cdr3_nt: TGTGCCAGTAGTAACCCCCGGGACACCGAAGCTTTCTTT

clone_size: NA
d_call: NA
v_call: TRBV4-1
j_call: TRBJ1-2
cdr3_aa: CASSLRGRNYGYTF
cdr3_nt: TGCGCCAGCAGCCTTCGCGGGCGTAACTATGGCTACACCTTC

clone_size: few
d_call: TRBD2
v_call: TRBV4-3
j_call: TRBJ2-3
cdr3_aa: CASSHVAGLTDTQYF
cdr3_nt: TGCGCCAGCAGCCATGTAGCGGGGTTGACAGATACGCAGTATTTT

clone_size: few
d_call: NA
v_call: TRBV13
j_call: TRBJ1-2
cdr3_aa: CASSLGGEDNYGYTF
cdr3_nt: TGTGCCAGCAGCTTAGGAGGGGAGGATAACTATGGCTACACCTTC

clone_size: NA
d_call: NA
v_call: TRBV28
j_call: TRBJ1-5
cdr3_aa: CASSIYPTGYNQPQHF
cdr3_nt: TGTGCCAGCAGTATCTACCCGACAGGTTACAATCAGCCCCAGCATTTT

clone_size: few
d_call: NA
v_call: TRBV5-8
j_call: TRBJ1-6
cdr3_aa: CASSFPPGTGSSSYNSPLHF
cdr3_nt: TGTGCCAGCAGCTTCCCTCCCGGGACTGGGAGTAGCTCCTATAATTCACCCCTCCACTTT